This TCR beta chain was obtained from a study of blood T cell repertoires in COVID-19. Across the whole study: Sites across the United States, Italy and Spain contributed samples from acute and convalescent COVID-19.

Original handling: Amplification of reference gene primers was used by the study to estimate nucleated cell counts. The assay was immunoSEQ multiplex PCR, and TCRdb's table has in-frame clones only and misses some. V, J and clone size are those of that table, while D and trimming were read from the DNA. The sample lists 250,000 to 300,000 clones; under 90% were seen once. The sequenced material came from PBMCs or T cells enriched from blood (not recorded which). The TCR was taken from a woman aged 40 to 49 who had recovered from COVID-19.

For the CDR3, the DNA is TGTGCCAGCAGCTTGAGTCCAACGACTAGTCAAGCTGGCGAGCAGTACTTC. Protein sequence: CASSLSPTTSQAGEQYF. V and J are TRBV5-4 and TRBJ2-7, with D possibly TRBD2 on 6 matching bases. CDR1 is SGHNT and CDR2 is YYREEE in the germline V gene (reference sequence). CDR3 length: 17 amino acids. Trimming took off 1 base at V and 6 bases at J, with 23 bases between the two ends. Variable domain in full (rest from reference TRBV5-4 and TRBJ2-7): ETGVTQSPTHLIKTRGQQVTLRCSSQSGHNTVSWYQQALGQGPQFIFQYYREEENGRGNFPPRFSGLQFPNYSSELNVNALELDDSALYLCASSLSPTTSQAGEQYFGPGTRLTVT.